The 17 T cell receptor beta chains below all came from one sample that was sequenced in a study of human T cells and chemical hapten exposure. Time point specified: patch test 3, about 24 weeks after DPC sensitization. The treatment here: therapeutic diphenylcyclopropenone sensitization with weekly scalp DPC. Unseparated into fractions, whole blood served as the source from which total RNA was extracted. Each CDR3 protein gets one entry after TCRdb re-called the RACE reads with MiXCR. The sample records 35,000 to 45,000 distinct CDR3 sequences, roughly 12% being singletons. The sample was whole blood, taken in connection with sensitization to the hapten diphenylcyclopropenone (DPC). The receptors stem from a middle-aged woman with alopecia areata. Some clones in this sample may be carry-over from other donors' samples.

The chain employs TRBV6-5 and TRBJ1-5; no clear D gene. The germline V gene encodes CDR1 MNHEY and CDR2 SVGAGI. The CDR3 consists of 15 residues. The ends were cut back, 4 bases at V and 0 bases at J, with 10 bases in the middle. Written as DNA, the CDR3 is TGTGCCAGCAGTTCGGACGGGAATAGCAATCAGCCCCAGCATTTT. Protein product: CASSSDGNSNQPQHF.

This clonotype has more than one count but fewer than ten. The chain joins TRBV5-1 to TRBJ2-7; 9 bases match TRBD1. The CDR3 contains 14 residues. V dropped 4 bases and J dropped 3; count of bases not matched to a gene: 5. In germline, CDR1 is SGHRS, CDR2 YFSETQ. The CDR3 region is CASSRTGDYYEQYF. CDR3 DNA sequence: TGCGCCAGCAGCAGGACAGGGGACTACTACGAGCAGTACTTC.

The chain recombines TRBV7-2 with TRBJ1-5; 8 positions agree with TRBD1. The CDR3 extends over 15 amino acids. Germline values: CDR1 SGHTA, CDR2 FQGNSA. V was clipped by 1 base and J by 6 bases; unmatched bases: 5. CDR3 protein: CASSLEPTGGQPQHF. The CDR3 nucleotides are TGTGCCAGCAGCTTAGAGCCAACAGGGGGTCAGCCCCAGCATTTT.

The chain employs TRBV28 and TRBJ2-4, with TRBD1 as a possible D gene (6 bases). Trimming pared 10 bases from V and 9 bases from J, leaving 19 bases between. This CDR3 region has 13 residues. Germline CDR1 and CDR2: MDHEN and SYDVKM. The CDR3 DNA reads as TGTGCCACGCAAATAGGGGGAAGGGGCATTCAGTACTTC. Amino acid sequence: CATQIGGRGIQYF.

This clonotype was detected ten times or more. The CDR3 DNA reads as TGTGCCAGCAGTTTCCTAATGGGGACAGCCTCCTATAATTCACCCCTCCACTTT. Its translation is CASSFLMGTASYNSPLHF. V is TRBV27 and J is TRBJ1-6; 7 bases agree with TRBD1. V dropped 3 bases and J dropped 0; count of bases not matched to a gene: 8. The CDR3 covers 18 residues. Germline CDR1 is MNHEY and CDR2 is SMNVEV (reference sequence).

This clonotype was detected many times. The CDR3 sequence is CSTRQGNQPQHF. The CDR3 DNA sequence: TGCAGCACCCGACAGGGCAATCAGCCCCAGCATTTT. The chain couples TRBV29-1 to TRBJ1-5, with a weak D call TRBD1 (6 bases). Germline V gives CDR1 SQVTM, CDR2 ANQGSEA. This CDR3 is built from 12 residues. Trimming removed 8 bases at V and 2 bases at J, with 10 bases between.

This clonotype occurred many times. The chain carries TRBV21-1 and TRBJ2-1; TRBD2 is the table's D call and was not checked against the DNA. TRBV21-1 is reported as a pseudogene. The CDR3 covers 16 residues. The CDR3 nucleotides are TGTGCCAGCAGCAAAAGACTAGCGGGGGCCTACAATGAGCAGTTCTTC. This codes for CASSKRLAGAYNEQFF.

The V and J genes are TRBV9 and TRBJ2-1, with D possibly being TRBD2 (6 bases). Deletions cut 7 bases from V and 0 bases from J, with 14 bases between. Germline V lookup: CDR1 SGDLS, CDR2 YYNGEE. The CDR3 loop spans 15 amino acids. CDR3 amino acids: CASSTGVSSYNEQFF. The CDR3 nucleotides are TGTGCCAGCTCTACGGGGGTAAGCTCCTACAATGAGCAGTTCTTC.

This clonotype has just a few counts. The rearrangement uses TRBV10-3 and TRBJ1-5; TRBD1 aligns across 8 bases. The CDR3 has 13 residues. Trimming cost V 11 bases and J 2 bases; bases outside gene matches: 5. The germline V gene encodes CDR1 ENHRY and CDR2 SYGVKD. CDR3 nucleotide sequence: TGTGCCGGCTCAGGGGGCGGCAATCAGCCCCAGCATTTT. This translates into CAGSGGGNQPQHF.

This clonotype has more than one count but fewer than ten. This chain connects TRBV28 to TRBJ1-5; TRBD1 might be the D (5 bases). The CDR3 consists of 15 residues. Deletions cut 7 bases from V and 1 base from J, with 14 bases between. CDR1 is MDHEN, CDR2 SYDVKM, per germline. The CDR3, as DNA: TGTGCCAGCAACTGGGGCTATCTGAGCAATCAGCCCCAGCATTTT. Translating it yields CASNWGYLSNQPQHF.

This chain connects TRBV28 to TRBJ1-2; no clear D. The germline V and J ends were trimmed by 3 bases and 5 bases, with 10 bases remaining between them. The CDR3 spans 13 residues. The germline V gene encodes CDR1 MDHEN and CDR2 SYDVKM. For the CDR3, the DNA is TGTGCCAGCAGTTTGAGAGTGGCTTATGGCTACACCTTC. It yields the protein CASSLRVAYGYTF.

This clonotype has a count of ten or more. One end of the junction is discordant with germline, which a read error may explain. The chain joins TRBV7-7 to TRBJ2-1, with 9 bases matching TRBD2. Germline CDR1 is SSHAT and CDR2 is FNYEAQ (reference sequence). This CDR3 spans 15 amino acids. The CDR3 region has the DNA TGTGCTAGCAGCCGTATTGGCGGGAGGGATGATGAGCAGTTCTTC. Protein sequence: CASSRIGGRDDEQFF. The full variable domain, completed using reference TRBV7-7 and TRBJ2-1, is GAGVSQSPRYKVTKRGQDVTLRCDPISSHATLYWYQQALGQGPEFLTYFNYEAQPDKSGLPSDRFSAERPEGSISTLTIQRTEQRDSAMYRCASSRIGGRDDEQFFGPGTRLTVL.

This clonotype was seen a few times. The chain joins TRBV7-3 to TRBJ2-1, with 11 bases fitting TRBD2. Trimming removed 2 bases from V and 5 bases from J; junction bases left unmatched: 5. Germline values: CDR1 SGHTA, CDR2 FQGTGA. The CDR3 sequence is 16 residues long. CDR3: CASSLWASGRNNEQFF. Here the CDR3 DNA reads TGTGCCAGCAGCTTATGGGCTAGCGGGAGGAACAATGAGCAGTTCTTC.

This clonotype was counted many times. The rearrangement joins TRBV7-6 to TRBJ2-7; TRBD1 agrees at 10 bases. The CDR3 is 14 residues long. The trim removed 7 bases at V and 0 bases at J, leaving 3 bases unmatched. Germline assignment: CDR1 SGHVS and CDR2 FNYEAQ. CDR3 sequence (DNA): TGTGCCAGCACCCGGACAGGGGGCTCCTACGAGCAGTACTTC. Translation gives CASTRTGGSYEQYF. Together with reference TRBV7-6 and TRBJ2-7, the CDR3 gives the full variable domain: GAGVSQSPRYKVTKRGQDVALRCDPISGHVSLYWYRQALGQGPEFLTYFNYEAQQDKSGLPNDRFSAERPEGSISTLTIQRTEQRDSAMYRCASTRTGGSYEQYFGPGTRLTVT.

In this sample, this clonotype turned up many times. The V gene is TRBV29-1, the J gene TRBJ2-7, with D perhaps matching TRBD1 (5 bases). The CDR3 covers 12 residues. CDR1 is SQVTM, CDR2 ANQGSEA, per germline. V was pared by 7 bases and J by 6 bases, with 16 bases between. CDR3 sequence reads: CSAQTQGAEQYF. The DNA of the CDR3 is TGCAGCGCTCAAACCCAGGGTGCCGAGCAGTACTTC.

There are a few counts of this clonotype. The V and J genes are TRBV28 and TRBJ1-6; D call uncertain. The germline V and J ends were trimmed by 2 bases and 7 bases, with 6 bases remaining between them. The CDR3 contains 13 residues. CDR1 and CDR2 from the germline V gene are MDHEN and SYDVKM. The CDR3, as DNA: TGTGCCAGCAGTTTAGTGGGGAATTCACCCCTCCACTTT. Protein: CASSLVGNSPLHF.

This clonotype was observed many times. This chain joins TRBV6-2 or TRBV6-3 and TRBJ2-7, with 8 bases fitting TRBD2. CDR3 length: 13 residues. V shed 7 bases, J shed 5 bases, and the junction held 7 bases outside the gene matches. Germline-derived CDR1 and CDR2 are MNHEY and SVGEGT. CDR3 amino acids: CASISGSGHEQYF. CDR3 DNA sequence: TGTGCCAGCATCAGCGGGAGTGGGCACGAGCAGTACTTC.